The 9 T cell receptor beta chains below were found in one sample sequenced in a study of metastatic and nonmetastatic thyroid tumors. MiXCR re-clonotyped the PCR reads for TCRdb. The data contain 6,000 to 8,000 clones, around 29% of them singletons. Each patient came to thyroid surgery without any prior treatment (of any kind). Specimen: adjacent normal tissue. All receptors derive from a female donor with papillary thyroid cancer or a benign thyroid nodule (not recorded which). Some clones in this sample may be carry-over from other donors' samples.

V is TRBV30 and J is TRBJ2-7, with D perhaps assigned TRBD1 or TRBD2 (6 bases each). The CDR3 has 14 residues. V lost 4 bases to trimming and J lost 0 bases, with 13 bases between them. Germline V lookup: CDR1 GTSNPN, CDR2 SVGIG (reference sequence). The CDR3 spells CAWNWGAHSYEQYF. The CDR3 DNA is TGTGCCTGGAATTGGGGGGCCCACTCCTACGAGCAGTACTTC. The entire variable domain, with the rest obtained from reference TRBV30 and TRBJ2-7, is as follows: SQTIHQWPATLVQPVGSPLSLECTVEGTSNPNLYWYRQAAGRGLQLLFYSVGIGQISSEVPQNLSASRPQDRQFILSSKKLLLSDSGFYLCAWNWGAHSYEQYFGPGTRLTVT.

The genes are TRBV4-1 and TRBJ2-7; D unclear. Looked up from germline, CDR1 is MGHRA and CDR2 is YSYEKL. The V gene lost 4 bases and the J gene lost 5 bases, with 15 bases spanning the gap. This CDR3 has 14 residues. The CDR3: CASSPGRFVNEQYF. CDR3 nucleotide sequence: TGCGCCAGCAGCCCAGGAAGGTTTGTGAACGAGCAGTACTTC.

This clone was picked up one time. The chain carries TRBV30 and TRBJ2-7; D not certain. The V and J ends lost 4 bases and 0 bases respectively, with 13 bases between them. The CDR3 covers 14 residues. CDR1 GTSNPN and CDR2 SVGIG come from the germline V gene (reference sequence). The CDR3 reads CAWKTDRRSYEQYF. CDR3 nucleotide sequence: TGTGCCTGGAAAACGGACCGCCGCTCCTACGAGCAGTACTTC.

This clone has a single count. V and J are TRBV20-1 and TRBJ1-2, with 9 bases lining up with TRBD1. Germline values: CDR1 DFQATT, CDR2 SNEGSKA (reference sequence). V shed 3 bases, J shed 2 bases, and the junction held 7 bases outside the gene matches. CDR3 length equals 15 residues. The CDR3 is CSASDRGADNYGYTF. The CDR3 DNA sequence: TGCAGTGCTAGCGACAGGGGGGCGGACAACTATGGCTACACCTTC.

The V call is TRBV28, the J call TRBJ1-2; TRBD1 is a possible D gene (5 bases). V was clipped by 3 bases and J by 3 bases, with 5 bases between them. The V gene's germline CDR1 is MDHEN and CDR2 SYDVKM. This CDR3 has 12 residues. The CDR3 is CASSLGHYGYTF. CDR3 nucleotides: TGTGCCAGCAGTTTGGGACACTATGGCTACACCTTC.

This clone is termed large. The chain is built from TRBV6-1 and TRBJ1-2, with 11 bases aligning to TRBD1. CDR1 MNHNS and CDR2 SASEGT come from the germline V gene. This CDR3 comprises 15 residues. The V and J ends lost 7 bases and 3 bases, in that order; junction bases with no gene match: 7. CDR3 amino acids: CASTDRGQLDYGYTF. DNA for the CDR3: TGTGCCAGCACGGACAGGGGGCAATTGGACTATGGCTACACCTTC.

The V and J genes are TRBV19 and TRBJ2-6; perhaps D is TRBD1 or TRBD2 (5 bases each). V gave up 5 bases and J gave up 2 bases, with 13 bases separating them. Germline lookup yields CDR1 LNHDA and CDR2 SQIVND (reference sequence). There are 16 residues in the CDR3. Here the CDR3 reads CASSGGPSTGANVLTF. DNA for the CDR3: TGTGCCAGTAGTGGGGGACCTAGCACTGGGGCCAACGTCCTGACTTTC.

Only a few counts were recorded for this clone. For the CDR3, the DNA is TGTGCCACCAGTGATGGACTAGCGGGGGTCAATGAGCAGTTCTTC. Protein sequence: CATSDGLAGVNEQFF. This chain connects TRBV24-1 to TRBJ2-1, with 13 bases matching TRBD2. CDR1 and CDR2 (germline): KGHDR, SFDVKD. The CDR3 has 15 amino acids. The J segment lost 6 bases and the V segment lost 3 bases, leaving 1 base of the junction unmatched.

V is TRBV19 and J is TRBJ1-2; D not resolved. This CDR3 comprises 13 residues. With 7 bases removed from V and 3 bases from J, the gap between germline ends came to 12 bases. CDR1 is LNHDA and CDR2 is SQIVND in the germline V gene (reference sequence). CDR3 coding DNA: TGTGCCAGTACGAAATCAGCGGACTATGGCTACACCTTC. Its protein is CASTKSADYGYTF.